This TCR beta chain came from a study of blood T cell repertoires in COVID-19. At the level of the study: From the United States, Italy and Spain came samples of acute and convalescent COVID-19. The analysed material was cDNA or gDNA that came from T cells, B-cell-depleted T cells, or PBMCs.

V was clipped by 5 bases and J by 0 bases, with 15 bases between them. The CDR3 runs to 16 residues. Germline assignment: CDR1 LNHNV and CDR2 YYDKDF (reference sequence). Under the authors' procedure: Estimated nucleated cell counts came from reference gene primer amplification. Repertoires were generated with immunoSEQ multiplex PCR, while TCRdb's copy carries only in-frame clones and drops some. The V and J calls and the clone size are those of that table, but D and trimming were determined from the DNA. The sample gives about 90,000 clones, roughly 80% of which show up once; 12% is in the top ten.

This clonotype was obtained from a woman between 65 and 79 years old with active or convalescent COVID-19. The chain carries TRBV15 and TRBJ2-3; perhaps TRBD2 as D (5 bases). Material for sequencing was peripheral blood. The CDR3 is CATSGGRIASTDTQYF. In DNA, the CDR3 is TGTGCCACCAGCGGTGGCCGGATAGCGAGCACAGATACGCAGTATTTT.